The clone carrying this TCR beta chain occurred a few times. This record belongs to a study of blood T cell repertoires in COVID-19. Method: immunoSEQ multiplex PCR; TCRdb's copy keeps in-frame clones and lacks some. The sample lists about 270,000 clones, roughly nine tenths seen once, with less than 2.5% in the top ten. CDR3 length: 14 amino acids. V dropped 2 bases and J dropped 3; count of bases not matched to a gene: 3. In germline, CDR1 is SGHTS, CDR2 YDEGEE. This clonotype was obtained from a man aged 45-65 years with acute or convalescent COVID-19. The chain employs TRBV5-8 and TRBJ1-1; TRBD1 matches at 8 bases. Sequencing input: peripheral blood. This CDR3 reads CASSLQGVYTEAFF. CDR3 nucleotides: TGTGCCAGCAGCTTACAGGGGGTTTACACTGAAGCTTTCTTT.